This is a list of T cell receptor beta chains from one sample in a study of blood T cell repertoires in COVID-19. Measured with immunoSEQ multiplex PCR; TCRdb has only the in-frame clones, and not every one. The table shows approximately 200,000 clones, with 65% to 90% occurring only once. The sample was PBMCs or T cells enriched from blood (not recorded which). These receptors were obtained from a man between 40 and 49 years old who had recovered from COVID-19. Each CDR3 is given with its conserved first and last residue. A D gene is named only where the DNA matches it firmly. Where a row states a size, it is once, few, many or the class of an expanded clone; other rows omit it.

TRBV2	TRBD1	NA	TRBJ1-1	CASYETGKTEAFF	TGTGCCAGCTACGAGACAGGGAAAACTGAAGCTTTCTTT
TRBV5-1	TRBD2	NA	TRBJ2-7	CASSLDGRGTSGAYEQYF	TGCGCCAGCAGCCTCGACGGACGGGGGACTAGCGGAGCCTACGAGCAGTACTTC
TRBV3-1/TRBV3-2	TRBD2	once	TRBJ2-3	CASSQDRTQAGFAADTQYF	TGTGCCAGCAGCCAAGACCGGACTCAAGCGGGATTCGCGGCAGATACGCAGTATTTT
TRBV9	NA	NA	TRBJ1-1	CASSPWMGADTEAFF	TGTGCCAGCAGCCCTTGGATGGGGGCCGACACTGAAGCTTTCTTT
TRBV7-2	TRBD1	once	TRBJ1-4	CASSSRGLQEKLFF	TGTGCCAGCAGCTCCAGGGGGCTACAAGAAAAACTGTTTTTT
TRBV30	TRBD1	NA	TRBJ1-4	CARTGKGNEKLFF	TGTGCCAGGACAGGGAAGGGTAATGAAAAACTGTTTTTT
TRBV12-3/TRBV12-4	TRBD1	few	TRBJ1-5	CASSQSGGQPQHF	TGTGCCAGCAGCCAGTCAGGGGGTCAGCCCCAGCATTTT
TRBV7-2	TRBD1	NA	TRBJ2-1	CASSLAGTGVYNEQFF	TGTGCCAGCAGCTTAGCCGGGACAGGGGTATACAATGAGCAGTTCTTC
TRBV5-1	TRBD1	NA	TRBJ2-4	CASSFSGQINIQYF	TGCGCCAGCAGCTTTTCGGGACAGATAAACATTCAGTACTTC
TRBV7-9	NA	NA	TRBJ1-5	CASSLVSSFSNQPQHF	TGTGCCAGCAGCTTAGTCTCTTCGTTTAGCAATCAGCCCCAGCATTTT
TRBV28	TRBD2	NA	TRBJ2-7	CASSLPLGGVYEQYF	TGTGCCAGCAGTTTACCTTTGGGGGGGGTTTACGAGCAGTACTTC
TRBV6-5	TRBD1	NA	TRBJ2-7	CASSRDRGYEQYF	TGTGCCAGCAGTAGGGACAGGGGCTACGAGCAGTACTTC
TRBV13	TRBD2	NA	TRBJ2-1	CASSSLREGSYNEQFF	TGTGCCAGCAGCTCCTTGAGGGAGGGTTCCTACAATGAGCAGTTCTTC
TRBV10-3	TRBD2	few	TRBJ2-2	CAISESLAGVAGELFF	TGTGCCATCAGTGAATCTCTAGCGGGAGTAGCCGGGGAGCTGTTTTTT
TRBV18	TRBD2	NA	TRBJ2-1	CASSPQGSGRDEQFF	TGTGCCAGCTCACCACAAGGTAGCGGGAGGGATGAGCAGTTCTTC
TRBV15	NA	NA	TRBJ1-2	CATSRAGTKHGYTF	TGTGCCACCAGCAGAGCTGGGACAAAACATGGCTACACCTTC
TRBV2	TRBD2	NA	TRBJ2-1	CASRDGTSAYNEQFF	TGTGCCAGCAGGGACGGGACTAGCGCCTACAATGAGCAGTTCTTC
TRBV19	NA	NA	TRBJ2-1	CASSIRAGSDEQFF	TGTGCCAGTAGTATCCGGGCGGGTTCCGATGAGCAGTTCTTC
TRBV5-5	NA	NA	TRBJ1-3	CASSFTDYSGNTIYF	TGTGCCAGCAGCTTCACAGACTACTCTGGAAACACCATATATTTT
TRBV7-2	NA	NA	TRBJ1-5	CASTLGGGQPQHF	TGTGCCAGCACCCTGGGAGGGGGTCAGCCCCAGCATTTT
TRBV7-2	NA	NA	TRBJ1-3	CASSLAGSSSGNTIYF	TGTGCCAGCAGCTTAGCTGGATCTAGCTCTGGAAACACCATATATTTT
TRBV5-6	TRBD1	NA	TRBJ2-6	CASSYRQGTLSGANVLTF	TGTGCCAGCAGCTATAGACAGGGGACTCTTTCTGGGGCCAACGTCCTGACTTTC
TRBV11-1	NA	NA	TRBJ2-1	CASSQQEGNEQFF	TGTGCCAGCAGCCAACAGGAGGGGAATGAGCAGTTCTTC
TRBV28	TRBD1	NA	TRBJ2-1	CASATGGGPYNEQFF	TGTGCCAGCGCGACAGGGGGGGGACCATACAATGAGCAGTTCTTC
TRBV2	NA	NA	TRBJ2-1	CASSEYWGDPRDEQFF	TGTGCCAGCAGTGAATATTGGGGGGATCCTAGGGATGAGCAGTTCTTC
TRBV7-2	TRBD2	once	TRBJ2-1	CASSLVLAGGNEQFF	TGTGCCAGCAGCTTGGTCCTAGCGGGAGGAAATGAGCAGTTCTTC
TRBV19	NA	NA	TRBJ1-6	CASSRRVSNSPLHF	TGTGCCAGTAGCCGCAGGGTGAGTAATTCACCCCTCCACTTT
TRBV19	NA	NA	TRBJ1-4	CASSIRGNPTNEKLFF	TGTGCCAGTAGTATTAGGGGCAACCCAACTAATGAAAAACTGTTTTTT
TRBV6-5	TRBD1	NA	TRBJ1-5	CASRNGQGRDQPQHF	TGTGCCAGCAGAAACGGACAGGGACGGGATCAGCCCCAGCATTTT
TRBV7-9	NA	NA	TRBJ1-6	CASSLGPEGLVSPLHF	TGTGCCAGCAGCTTAGGACCGGAGGGATTGGTTTCACCCCTCCACTTT
TRBV5-6	TRBD1	few	TRBJ1-3	CASSTTGYTIYF	TGTGCCAGCAGCACGACAGGGTACACCATATATTTT
TRBV5-1	TRBD1	NA	TRBJ2-7	CASSPGQGLGYEQYF	TGCGCCAGCAGCCCGGGACAGGGCCTTGGGTACGAGCAGTACTTC
TRBV4-3	NA	once	TRBJ2-7	CASSQEESRGYEQYF	TGCGCCAGCAGCCAAGAAGAAAGTCGCGGGTACGAGCAGTACTTC
TRBV2	TRBD1	NA	TRBJ1-1	CASKGQGADTEAFF	TGTGCCAGCAAGGGACAGGGGGCGGACACTGAAGCTTTCTTT
TRBV19	NA	few	TRBJ1-5	CASSMGTGFGNQPQHF	TGTGCCAGTAGTATGGGAACAGGGTTTGGCAATCAGCCCCAGCATTTT
TRBV19	TRBD2	NA	TRBJ2-7	CASSPLLARSSYEQYF	TGTGCCAGTAGTCCCCTACTAGCGAGGAGCTCCTACGAGCAGTACTTC